Listed below are T cell receptor beta chains from one sample, sequenced in a study of T cell responses to AZD1222 COVID-19 vaccine. TCRdb's copy holds only in-frame clones and misses some; the assay was immunoSEQ multiplex PCR. The sample shows about 130,000 clones, approximately 84% of them seen only once. The sequencing used peripheral blood, collected on day 0 of AZD1222 vaccination. The receptors originated from an adult in good health. The conserved cysteine and the conserved F or W are not part of the CDR3 here. Each record gives: J gene, D gene, V gene, CDR3 protein. A D gene is named only where the DNA matches it firmly.

J: TRBJ2-5
D: TRBD1
V: TRBV5-1
CDR3: ASSSSGTEETQY

J: TRBJ2-7
D: -
V: TRBV2
CDR3: ASRGYEQY

J: TRBJ1-5
D: -
V: TRBV7-9
CDR3: ASSPRGGGDQPQH

J: TRBJ2-1
D: -
V: TRBV7-2
CDR3: ASSFRGSYNEQF

J: TRBJ1-2
D: -
V: TRBV20-1
CDR3: SARGVGGYT

J: TRBJ2-5
D: TRBD2
V: TRBV3-1/TRBV3-2
CDR3: ASSFRGVETQY

J: TRBJ1-5
D: -
V: TRBV18
CDR3: ASTPDSNQPQH

J: TRBJ2-7
D: TRBD2
V: TRBV7-2
CDR3: ASSFGGASYEQY

J: TRBJ1-3
D: -
V: TRBV6-6
CDR3: ASIRPGRNGNTIY

J: TRBJ1-5
D: -
V: TRBV12-3/TRBV12-4
CDR3: ASSLAGDQPQH

J: TRBJ1-4
D: TRBD1
V: TRBV27
CDR3: ASRQGWYEKLF

J: TRBJ2-7
D: TRBD2
V: TRBV4-1
CDR3: ASSQGGGFGYEQY

J: TRBJ2-3
D: TRBD2
V: TRBV28
CDR3: ASSSGGESGDTQY

J: TRBJ2-7
D: -
V: TRBV5-4
CDR3: ASSPLRGGFYEQY

J: TRBJ1-5
D: TRBD1
V: TRBV19
CDR3: ASRVGQGDNQPQH

J: TRBJ2-7
D: -
V: TRBV28
CDR3: ASSRSLGQY

J: TRBJ1-3
D: -
V: TRBV6-2/TRBV6-3
CDR3: ASSRPTGNSGNTIY

J: TRBJ1-1
D: -
V: TRBV5-5
CDR3: ASSLSAGKNTEAF

J: TRBJ1-3
D: -
V: TRBV7-9
CDR3: ASSFTSGNTIY

J: TRBJ2-7
D: TRBD2
V: TRBV6-5
CDR3: ASSYSSSGGTYEQY

J: TRBJ2-2
D: -
V: TRBV19
CDR3: ASSRQGGPNTGELF

J: TRBJ2-2
D: -
V: TRBV27
CDR3: ASSRYTGELF

J: TRBJ2-6
D: TRBD1
V: TRBV11-2
CDR3: ASSLRGQGASGANVLT

J: TRBJ1-2
D: -
V: TRBV6-6
CDR3: ASSFRFSPYGYT

J: TRBJ1-1
D: -
V: TRBV28
CDR3: ASSSGSRRAEAF

J: TRBJ2-1
D: -
V: TRBV28
CDR3: ASTSDALGGNEQF

J: TRBJ2-5
D: TRBD1
V: TRBV28
CDR3: ASSFPEQGLEETQY

J: TRBJ1-1
D: -
V: TRBV19
CDR3: ASSNWNTEAF

J: TRBJ2-5
D: -
V: TRBV9
CDR3: ASSVGGQNQETQY